The present TCR beta chain was sequenced within a study of OX40 agonist ivuxolimab in advanced cancers. The overall study: All patients had ivuxolimab intravenously every 2 weeks at 0.01 to 10 mg/kg. Three patients, one with hepatocellular carcinoma and two with cutaneous melanoma, responded partially.

Study results and limitations: Some patients without response likewise showed low normalized clonal expansion.

For this clone: Its matching antigen is unknown.

The CDR3 runs to 14 residues. Germline V gene lookup returns CDR1 SGHTA and CDR2 FQGNSA. Trimming left V 5 bases short and J 3 bases short, with 14 bases between. Profiled with immunoSEQ multiplex PCR; TCRdb holds only in-frame clones, not every one. This repertoire shows 72,000 or so clones, approximately 84% found once; its top ten account for roughly 4.7%. The specimen comprised CD4+ or CD8+ T cells sorted from blood, sampled in a trial of the OX40 agonist ivuxolimab. The source is an adult with an advanced solid tumor such as melanoma, head and neck, liver or kidney cancer. This chain joins TRBV7-2 and TRBJ2-7; TRBD2 is a possible D gene (6 bases). The CDR3 reads CASSPTSKVYEQYF. The CDR3 DNA sequence: TGTGCCAGCAGCCCGACTAGTAAAGTCTACGAGCAGTACTTC.